This is a list of T cell receptor beta chains from one sample in a study of CD8 T cells in Susac syndrome. MiXCR, run by TCRdb on the immunoSEQ multiplex PCR reads, gives a single entry per CDR3 protein. Of about 180,000 distinct CDR3 sequences in the sample, approximately 94% were seen once. Sequencing was performed on CD4+ T cells from PBMCs. The receptors derive from a human donor with multiple sclerosis. Both conserved end residues are part of each CDR3. The order of the fields is D gene, CDR3 length, J gene, V gene, CDR3 DNA, CDR3 protein. A D gene is named only where the DNA matches it firmly.

NA,14,TRBJ1-2,TRBV3-1,TGTGCCAGCAGCCATCGAACCGGGGAGACAGGCTACACCTTC,CASSHRTGETGYTF
NA,13,TRBJ2-3,TRBV20-1,TGCAGTGCTAGAGAGGGGCTTACAGATACGCAGTATTTT,CSAREGLTDTQYF
NA,14,TRBJ2-5,TRBV7-9,TGTGCCAGCAGCCCAGACAGGGAGGAGGAGACCCAGTACTTC,CASSPDREEETQYF
NA,17,TRBJ2-6,TRBV15,TGTGCCACCAGCAGAGATTTTACCCCTCGGGGGGCCAACGTCCTGACTTTC,CATSRDFTPRGANVLTF
NA,12,TRBJ1-2,TRBV29-1,TGCAGCGTTGCGGAGGTCGGGAGCGGCTACACCTTC,CSVAEVGSGYTF
NA,12,TRBJ2-7,TRBV20-1,TGCAGTGCTAGACAGGCAGGCTACGAGCAGTACTTC,CSARQAGYEQYF
NA,15,TRBJ1-1,TRBV18,TGTGCCAGCTCCCCGGTGGCGGGTAAGGGCACTGAAGCTTTCTTT,CASSPVAGKGTEAFF
TRBD1,17,TRBJ2-6,TRBV18,TGTGCCAGCTCGTCTACCGCAACAGGGGCTGGGGCCAACGTCCTGACTTTC,CASSSTATGAGANVLTF
NA,15,TRBJ1-2,TRBV9,TGTGCCAGCAGCGCGGGCCCCGGACTTACGAATGGCTACACCTTC,CASSAGPGLTNGYTF
NA,14,TRBJ1-5,TRBV29-1,TGCAGCGTGAGGGTCGAGGCAGGTGCGTTTGAAGAGCATTTT,CSVRVEAGAFEEHF
TRBD1,14,TRBJ2-7,TRBV2,TGTGCCAGCAGGGTTCCGGGACAGGGCGACGAGCAGTACTTC,CASRVPGQGDEQYF
TRBD1,15,TRBJ1-2,TRBV2,TGTGCCAGCCACCCCAGGGGGCAAGGGAACTATGGCTACACCTTC,CASHPRGQGNYGYTF
TRBD1,16,TRBJ2-5,TRBV4-1,TGCGCCAGCAGCCCGGACGGGACAGGGATTTTGGAGACCCAGTACTTC,CASSPDGTGILETQYF
TRBD1,18,TRBJ1-6,TRBV3-1,TGTGCCAGCAGCCAAGGGGGGACAGGGGGCTTGTGGCATTCACCCCTCCACTTT,CASSQGGTGGLWHSPLHF
TRBD1,15,TRBJ1-6,TRBV14,TGTGCCAGCAGCTCCCGGGACAGATATAATTCACCCCTCCACTTT,CASSSRDRYNSPLHF
NA,14,TRBJ2-7,TRBV21-1,TGTGCCAGCAGCTGGAGCTACAACCTCTACGAGCAGTACTTC,CASSWSYNLYEQYF
TRBD1,14,TRBJ1-2,TRBV30,TGTGCCTGGGTTGGACAGGTGCTCAACTATGGCTACACCTTC,CAWVGQVLNYGYTF
NA,11,TRBJ1-2,TRBV29-1,TGCAGCGTTGGGGGGGACTATGGCTACACCTTC,CSVGGDYGYTF
NA,14,TRBJ2-4,TRBV3-1,TGTGCCAGCAGCCAACAGATAAGCGAAAACATTCAGTACTTC,CASSQQISENIQYF
NA,13,TRBJ1-2,TRBV30,TGTGCCTGGAGTGGTAGGGGAAACGATGGCTACACCTTC,CAWSGRGNDGYTF
TRBD2,14,TRBJ2-1,TRBV29-1,TGCAGCGTTCCCAAAGGCGCGCGGGGGTATGAGCAGTTCTTC,CSVPKGARGYEQFF
TRBD1,15,TRBJ1-6,TRBV20-1,TGCAGTGCTAGAGAAGGACAGGGGGGTAATTCACCCCTCCACTTT,CSAREGQGGNSPLHF
TRBD1,15,TRBJ1-5,TRBV7-9,TGTGCCAGCAGCTTATCAGGACAGGGCCATCAGCCCCAGCATTTT,CASSLSGQGHQPQHF
NA,16,TRBJ1-6,TRBV5-1,TGCGCCAGCAGCTTGGCCGGAGCAGGAGGTAATTCACCCCTCCACTTT,CASSLAGAGGNSPLHF
NA,13,TRBJ1-1,TRBV20-1,TGCAGTGCTAGATCTCCAGCCAAGGACTGGGCTTTCTTT,CSARSPAKDWAFF